This passage covers 18 T cell receptor beta chains from one sample sequenced in a study of T-cell reconstitution after alpha-beta-depleted transplantation in children. Unique molecular identifiers were incorporated when the TCRbeta library was constructed. Each CDR3 protein is one row after TCRdb ran MiXCR on the PCR reads. Here the sample spans about 270,000 distinct CDR3 sequences, more than 9% being singletons. Here the sequenced sample was PBMCs from the stem cell graft donor, taken from the stem cell graft. The receptors shown here come from a human donor who donated a stem cell graft to a child with SCID.

This clonotype was counted at least ten times. The rearrangement joins TRBV19 to TRBJ2-7, with D unclear. The CDR3 loop spans 12 amino acids. V was cut by 3 bases and J by 3 bases, with 6 bases left in between. Per the germline V gene, CDR1 is LNHDA and CDR2 is SQIVND (reference sequence). The CDR3 loop is CASSISGYEQYF. The CDR3 bases are TGTGCCAGTAGTATCTCGGGCTACGAGCAGTACTTC.

This clonotype was seen more than once but under ten times. V and J are TRBV19 and TRBJ2-7, with TRBD1 identical over 9 bases. This CDR3 is 13 amino acids long. V was clipped by 7 bases and J by 5 bases; unmatched bases: 6. CDR1 is LNHDA, CDR2 SQIVND, per germline (reference sequence). CDR3 sequence: CASMGDRAHEQYF. CDR3 nucleotides: TGTGCCAGTATGGGGGACAGGGCCCACGAGCAGTACTTC.

This clonotype appeared a few times. The chain couples TRBV6-1 to TRBJ1-6; 8 positions match TRBD1. Germline V lookup: CDR1 MNHNS, CDR2 SASEGT. J was trimmed by 7 bases and V by 6 bases; bases with no gene match: 2. The CDR3 has 13 residues. The CDR3 loop is CASRDRVNSPLHF. CDR3 bases: TGTGCCAGCAGGGACAGGGTCAATTCACCCCTCCACTTT.

This clonotype was found a few times. The chain has TRBV6-1 and TRBJ1-6; 9 bases are a match to TRBD1. V dropped 6 bases and J dropped 7; count of bases not matched to a gene: 4. The CDR3 is made up of 14 amino acids. Germline CDR1 MNHNS, CDR2 SASEGT. CDR3 sequence reads: CASRGQGSNSPLHF. CDR3 nucleotides: TGTGCCAGCAGGGGACAGGGATCCAATTCACCCCTCCACTTT.

This clonotype was seen only a few times. This rearrangement joins TRBV20-1 to TRBJ1-1; a possible D gene is TRBD1 (5 bases). The germline V gene has CDR1 DFQATT and CDR2 SNEGSKA (reference sequence). V shed 6 bases and J shed 4 bases, with 18 bases lying between them. The CDR3 runs 14 residues. CDR3 sequence: CSANPRGEATEAFF. Written as DNA, the CDR3 is TGCAGTGCCAACCCCCGGGGGGAAGCCACTGAAGCTTTCTTT.

J is TRBJ2-7 and V is TRBV4-1; 8 positions agree with TRBD2. J was trimmed by 0 bases and V by 3 bases; bases with no gene match: 7. CDR3 size: 16 residues. Germline loops: CDR1 MGHRA, CDR2 YSYEKL. The CDR3 bases are TGCGCCAGCAGCCACAGCGGGCTAGCGGGCTCCTACGAGCAGTACTTC. Its translation: CASSHSGLAGSYEQYF.

The chain recombines TRBV12-3 or TRBV12-4 with TRBJ2-3, with 8 bases matching TRBD2. This CDR3 has 17 amino acids. The V and J ends lost 1 base and 4 bases, in that order; junction bases with no gene match: 10. For the CDR3, the DNA is TGTGCCAGCAGTTTAGGGCGTGGTAGCGGGGTTGCAGATACGCAGTATTTT. Residues: CASSLGRGSGVADTQYF.

There are many counts of this clonotype. The chain is built from TRBV6-5 and TRBJ2-7, with 13 bases identical to TRBD2. This CDR3 has 17 amino acids. V shed 2 bases, J shed 4 bases, and the junction held 8 bases outside the gene matches. CDR1 MNHEY and CDR2 SVGAGI come from the germline V gene. Written as DNA, the CDR3 is TGTGCCAGCAGTTACACCCCACTAGCGGGGGGGGCGTACGAGCAGTACTTC. It specifies CASSYTPLAGGAYEQYF.

This clonotype was detected only a few times. J is TRBJ1-1 and V is TRBV5-5, with D possibly TRBD1 on 6 matching bases. Germline V gives CDR1 SGHKS, CDR2 YYEKEE (reference sequence). This CDR3 has 15 amino acids. V was pared by 0 bases and J by 1 base, with 10 bases between. This CDR3 is CASSLGVGGNTEAFF. The CDR3 DNA reads TGTGCCAGCAGCTTGGGTGTAGGGGGGAACACTGAAGCTTTCTTT.

The V call is TRBV10-3, the J call TRBJ2-1, with D uncertain. The germline V gene encodes CDR1 ENHRY and CDR2 SYGVKD. The CDR3 has 12 residues. Between the trimmed V and J ends, which lost 0 bases and 6 bases, there was a span of 3 bases. In nucleotides, the CDR3 is TGTGCCATCAGTGAGTCTTTCAATGAGCAGTTCTTC. Its translation is CAISESFNEQFF.

This clonotype has at least ten counts. The chain recombines TRBV5-1 with TRBJ2-2; no firm D call. Germline V gene sequence: CDR1 SGHRS, CDR2 YFSETQ. The CDR3 contains 14 residues. Trimming pared 6 bases from V and 4 bases from J, leaving 13 bases between. Written as DNA, the CDR3 is TGCGCCAGCACAAGAACGGTCGGCACCGGGGAGCTGTTTTTT. Amino acids: CASTRTVGTGELFF. The full variable domain, its missing parts supplied by reference TRBV5-1 and TRBJ2-2, is KAGVTQTPRYLIKTRGQQVTLSCSPISGHRSVSWYQQTPGQGLQFLFEYFSETQRNKGNFPGRFSGRQFSNSRSEMNVSTLELGDSALYLCASTRTVGTGELFFGEGSRLTVL.

This clonotype was seen repeatedly, ten times or more. The chain uses TRBV12-3 or TRBV12-4 and TRBJ2-1; TRBD1 agrees at 9 bases. The CDR3 has 15 residues. The junction had 7 bases not matched to a gene; V was cut back by 6 bases and J by 4 bases. CDR3 sequence: CASSRDREMYNEQFF. For the CDR3, the DNA is TGTGCCAGCAGCCGGGACAGGGAGATGTACAATGAGCAGTTCTTC.

This clonotype was seen only a few times. The chain combines TRBV7-6 with TRBJ2-2, with 13 bases lining up with TRBD2. J was trimmed by 5 bases and V by 5 bases; bases with no gene match: 5. Germline CDR1 and CDR2: SGHVS and FNYEAQ. The CDR3 covers 16 residues. The CDR3 sequence is CASSPGTSGVTGELFF. DNA for the CDR3: TGTGCCAGCAGCCCAGGGACTAGCGGGGTTACCGGGGAGCTGTTTTTT.

CDR3 sequence reads: CASDSHGSSYEQYF. DNA of the CDR3: TGTGCCAGCGACTCCCACGGGAGCTCCTACGAGCAGTACTTC. This sequence joins TRBV7-9 and TRBJ2-7; D is perhaps TRBD2 (6 bases). Per the germline V gene, CDR1 is SEHNR and CDR2 is FQNEAQ (reference sequence). The CDR3 totals 14 residues. Trimming shortened V by 8 bases and J by 0 bases, and 14 bases separated the two germline ends.

The chain recombines TRBV2 with TRBJ1-2; 8 nucleotides align to TRBD1. CDR3 length equals 18 residues. J was trimmed by 2 bases and V by 3 bases; bases with no gene match: 14. Germline V gene sequence: CDR1 SNHLY, CDR2 FYNNEI. CDR3 coding DNA: TGTGCCAGCAGTGATACCGCAACGCCGGGACAGGCAAACTATGGCTACACCTTC. It specifies CASSDTATPGQANYGYTF.

This clonotype turned up a few times. The chain recombines TRBV5-1 with TRBJ1-2; TRBD1 might be the D (5 bases). Germline CDR1 and CDR2: SGHRS and YFSETQ. Trimming pared 0 bases from V and 6 bases from J, leaving 9 bases between. The CDR3 has 13 amino acids. CDR3 nucleotides: TGCGCCAGCAGCTTGGCTCAGGGAGATGGCTACACCTTC. Translation: CASSLAQGDGYTF.

In this sample, this clonotype turned up many times. The genes are TRBV5-1 and TRBJ2-2; D ambiguous. The germline gives CDR1 SGHRS, CDR2 YFSETQ. Trimming took 3 bases from V and 7 from J, leaving 10 bases between them. CDR3 length: 13 residues. CDR3 residues: CASSSQDGGELFF. The CDR3 DNA sequence: TGCGCCAGCAGCTCCCAAGATGGCGGGGAGCTGTTTTTT.

DNA of the CDR3: TGCGCCAGCAGGGGTCGGACAGGGGACGGTTCGAGTTCCTACAATGAGCAGTTCTTC. It specifies CASRGRTGDGSSSYNEQFF. The rearrangement links TRBV5-1 to TRBJ2-1; TRBD1 agrees at 9 bases. V lost 5 bases, J lost 1 base, and 16 bases stayed unmatched. The CDR3 is made up of 19 amino acids. From germline, CDR1 is SGHRS and CDR2 YFSETQ.